This T cell receptor beta chain originates from a study of blood T cell repertoires in COVID-19. Germline CDR1 and CDR2: LGHNA and YSLEER. V was trimmed by 0 bases and J by 6 bases, leaving 18 bases between them. The CDR3 has 17 residues. Repertoires were generated with immunoSEQ multiplex PCR, while TCRdb's copy carries only in-frame clones and drops some. The sample consists of under 150,000 clones, approximately 82% of them appearing once. The sample comprised peripheral blood. The chain is built from TRBV4-3 and TRBJ2-1; D perhaps matches TRBD1 (6 bases). The receptor comes from a man aged 65-85 years with active or convalescent COVID-19. This CDR3 reads CASSQDPIRGVSNEQFF. The CDR3 coding sequence is TGCGCCAGCAGCCAAGATCCGATCAGGGGTGTAAGCAATGAGCAGTTCTTC.